This entry concerns a single T cell receptor beta chain. Its specificity is not known. V lost 0 bases and J lost 10, with 19 bases in between. The CDR3 runs to 16 residues. Germline V gene sequence: CDR1 ENHRY, CDR2 SYGVKD. Via MiXCR, TCRdb re-called the RACE reads, giving one row per CDR3 protein. The table shows approximately 370,000 distinct CDR3 sequences, with approximately 5.8% occurring only once. The data stem from a study of human T cells and chemical hapten exposure. About the study: DPC at 0.01% went onto the upper back in patch tests, read at 6 days.

Study outcomes and limitations: Significantly greater numbers of large CDR3 similarity clusters came from expanded TCRs than from controls.

Time point here: pre-sensitization, week 0. Noted treatment: therapeutic diphenylcyclopropenone sensitization with weekly scalp DPC. Each patch-test visit's blood sample preceded patch application. Donors were 18 to 70-year-old alopecia patients suitable for DPC. The sequence derives from a young woman with alopecia areata. Some clones in this sample may be carry-over from other donors' samples. The input for sequencing was whole blood, taken in connection with sensitization to the hapten diphenylcyclopropenone (DPC). This chain connects TRBV10-3 to TRBJ2-1, with D perhaps matching TRBD2 (5 bases). The CDR3 DNA is TGTGCCATCAGTGAGTCGAGGCGGAGGCGAGTAGAGGAGCAGTTCTTC. It specifies CAISESRRRRVEEQFF.